This T cell receptor beta chain appears in the sequencing data of a study of blood T cell repertoires in COVID-19. The wider study: The study drew acute and convalescent COVID-19 samples from the United States, Italy and Spain. Sources were T cells, B-cell-depleted T cells, or PBMCs; the material itself was cDNA or gDNA.

The authors' processing: Estimates of nucleated cell counts were drawn from the amplification of reference gene primers. Profiled with immunoSEQ multiplex PCR; TCRdb holds only in-frame clones, not every one. The V and J calls and the clone size are those of that table, but D and trimming were determined from the DNA. The table records fewer than 70,000 clones, around 85% of them present only once. Germline V gene sequence: CDR1 MNHEY, CDR2 SMNVEV (reference sequence). Deletions cut 3 bases from V and 8 bases from J, with 8 bases between. The CDR3 is 12 amino acids. The genes are TRBV27 and TRBJ2-1; D is undetermined. The clonotype originates from a man in his fifties or sixties with acute or convalescent COVID-19. Sequenced input: peripheral blood. CDR3 region: CASSFRSDEQFF. CDR3 sequence (DNA): TGTGCCAGCAGTTTTAGATCGGATGAGCAGTTCTTC.